Following are 21 T cell receptor beta chains from one sample sequenced in a study of spatial heterogeneity in lung cancer. TCRdb redid the calling of the 5' RACE reads with MiXCR, one entry per CDR3 protein. Of roughly 50,000 distinct CDR3 sequences in the sample, 7.5% to 8% are singletons; the top ten hold approximately 13%. The time point is: sample taken at primary tumor resection. No cell sorting; template was whole RNA from tumor, lung tissue or PBMC. The sample was PBMCs, taken at surgery. The receptors stem from a female donor with early-stage non-small cell lung cancer.

The table lists this clonotype with many counts. CDR3 in DNA: TGTGCCAGCAGTTTTGGGGGAGGGAACACTGAAGCTTTCTTT. Translation: CASSFGGGNTEAFF. The chain is built from TRBV28 and TRBJ1-1; maybe TRBD1 (5 bases). Germline-derived CDR1 and CDR2 are MDHEN and SYDVKM. V gave up 3 bases and J gave up 1 base, with 9 bases separating them. The CDR3 sequence is 14 residues long.

This clonotype was counted at least ten times. V gene TRBV28 combines with J gene TRBJ2-7; D gene uncertain. V lost 7 bases and J lost 1, with 8 bases in between. The CDR3 has 12 residues. Germline V CDR1 and CDR2: MDHEN, SYDVKM. CDR3 coding DNA: TGTGCCAGCAATGGGTTATCCTACGAGCAGTACTTC. Translating gives CASNGLSYEQYF. Filled out from reference TRBV28 and TRBJ2-7, the complete variable domain reads DVKVTQSSRYLVKRTGEKVFLECVQDMDHENMFWYRQDPGLGLRLIYFSYDVKMKEKGDIPEGYSVSREKKERFSLILESASTNQTSMYLCASNGLSYEQYFGPGTRLTVT.

This clonotype was recorded many times. The chain uses TRBV4-2 and TRBJ1-1, with 7 bases matching TRBD1. The V segment lost 0 bases and the J segment 5 bases; nucleotides outside the gene matches: 3. This CDR3 is built from 14 residues. The germline V gene has CDR1 LGHNA and CDR2 YNFKEQ. The CDR3 DNA follows: TGTGCCAGCAGCCAAGAAAGGGGGCGGACTGAAGCTTTCTTT. Its translation is CASSQERGRTEAFF.

The chain joins TRBV5-6 to TRBJ1-5, with unresolved D. V gave up 0 bases and J gave up 5 bases, with 12 bases separating them. Germline assignment: CDR1 SGHDT and CDR2 YYEEEE. This CDR3 is built from 15 residues. The CDR3 sequence: CASSLVGQVDQPQHF. CDR3 in DNA: TGTGCCAGCAGCTTGGTCGGCCAGGTCGATCAGCCCCAGCATTTT. The full variable domain, with the rest looked up from reference TRBV5-6 and TRBJ1-5, is DAGVTQSPTHLIKTRGQQVTLRCSPKSGHDTVSWYQQALGQGPQFIFQYYEEEERQRGNFPDRFSGHQFPNYSSELNVNALLLGDSALYLCASSLVGQVDQPQHFGDGTRLSIL.

This clonotype was detected a few times. The V call is TRBV10-3, the J call TRBJ1-1; the match to TRBD1 covers 7 bases. The CDR3 sequence is 21 residues long. V lost 0 bases and J lost 4; bases outside the gene matches: 23. Germline CDR1 and CDR2: ENHRY and SYGVKD. The CDR3 loop reads CAISESFLGGAEQGLTTEAFF. The DNA of the CDR3 is TGTGCCATCAGTGAGTCGTTCCTCGGAGGGGCTGAACAGGGGTTGACCACTGAAGCTTTCTTT.

The sample holds many counts of this clonotype. V gene TRBV10-3 combines with J gene TRBJ2-1; D ambiguous. Trimming stripped 5 bases from V and 8 bases from J, with 19 bases between. Germline assignment: CDR1 ENHRY and CDR2 SYGVKD. This CDR3 spans 15 amino acids. In DNA form, the CDR3 reads TGTGCCATCAGTTTCGACCCCGGCCCTGAGGATGAGCAGTTCTTC. This gives the protein CAISFDPGPEDEQFF.

This clonotype was counted ten times or more. J is TRBJ2-1 and V is TRBV6-2 or TRBV6-3, with D tentatively TRBD1 or TRBD2 (5 bases each). The CDR3 is 12 amino acids. Germline values: CDR1 MNHEY, CDR2 SVGEGT. The V end lost 9 bases, the J end lost 10 bases, and 16 bases lay between the germline ends. The CDR3 loop reads CASLGPPREQFF. The CDR3 DNA is TGTGCCAGTCTGGGACCGCCTAGGGAGCAGTTCTTC.

CDR3 sequence reads: CASSKTLSNTEAFF. CDR3 nucleotides: TGTGCCAGCAGTAAGACACTTTCTAACACTGAAGCTTTCTTT. The genes are TRBV6-5 and TRBJ1-1; unclear D gene. This CDR3 spans 14 amino acids. Between the trimmed V and J ends, which lost 5 bases and 2 bases, there was a span of 12 bases. Germline V gene lookup returns CDR1 MNHEY and CDR2 SVGAGI.

This clonotype came up many times. The rearrangement uses TRBV12-3 or TRBV12-4 and TRBJ2-5; 13 nucleotides line up with TRBD2. There are 16 residues in the CDR3. V lost 7 bases and J lost 2; bases outside the gene matches: 7. The CDR3 bases are TGTGCCAGCAACAAAGGGACTAGCGGGGTTCAAGAGACCCAGTACTTC. This translates into CASNKGTSGVQETQYF.

This clonotype was seen a handful of times. The chain recombines TRBV3-1 with TRBJ1-6; D is undetermined. The CDR3 spans 17 residues. V was trimmed by 0 bases and J by 0 bases, leaving 9 bases between them. From germline, CDR1 is LGHDT and CDR2 YNNKEL (reference sequence). CDR3 sequence: CASSQDLPSSYNSPLHF. For the CDR3, the DNA is TGTGCCAGCAGCCAAGATTTGCCGAGCTCCTATAATTCACCCCTCCACTTT.

In this sample, this clonotype turned up many times. The chain employs TRBV6-2 or TRBV6-3 and TRBJ1-2, with unresolved D. Trimming stripped 4 bases from V and 2 bases from J, with 14 bases between. The CDR3 has 15 amino acids. Per germline, CDR1 MNHEY and CDR2 SVGEGT. The CDR3 loop reads CASSLSNLGNYGYTF. CDR3 bases: TGTGCCAGCAGTTTATCCAACCTGGGGAACTATGGCTACACCTTC.

A few counts support this clonotype. The chain uses TRBV20-1 and TRBJ1-3; maybe TRBD1 (5 bases). V lost 0 bases, J lost 0 bases, and 12 bases lay in between. The CDR3 has 16 residues. Germline CDR1 and CDR2: DFQATT and SNEGSKA (reference sequence). The CDR3 sequence is CSARDYRGSSGNTIYF. The CDR3, as DNA: TGCAGTGCTAGAGATTATCGGGGCAGCTCTGGAAACACCATATATTTT.

J is TRBJ1-1 and V is TRBV20-1; 9 bases are shared with TRBD1. The CDR3 is 13 amino acids. Germline-derived CDR1 and CDR2 are DFQATT and SNEGSKA (reference sequence). Trimming cost V 1 base and J 6 bases; bases outside gene matches: 3. CDR3 in DNA: TGCAGTGCTAGAGGGGGACAGGGCCCTGAAGCTTTCTTT. It yields the protein CSARGGQGPEAFF.

This clonotype occurred a few times. V and J are TRBV5-6 and TRBJ1-4; D not resolved. The CDR3 totals 14 residues. Looked up from germline, CDR1 is SGHDT and CDR2 is YYEEEE. Trimming removed 9 bases from V and 3 bases from J, with 15 bases in between. CDR3 protein: CATKSGLANEKLFF. CDR3 sequence (DNA): TGTGCCACCAAATCCGGTCTAGCTAATGAAAAACTGTTTTTT.

The chain links TRBV7-9 to TRBJ1-5; D remains unclear. Trimming removed 5 bases at V and 6 bases at J, with 8 bases between. CDR3 size: 12 residues. From germline, CDR1 is SEHNR and CDR2 FQNEAQ (reference sequence). In DNA, the CDR3 is TGTGCCAGCAGCGAGGAATTTCAGCCCCAGCATTTT. Translated: CASSEEFQPQHF.

This clonotype showed up many times. V and J are TRBV12-3 or TRBV12-4 and TRBJ2-1; D gene uncertain. V dropped 1 base and J dropped 3 bases, with 10 bases sitting between them. CDR3 length: 15 residues. CDR3 in DNA: TGTGCCAGCAGTTTAGTGCCTATAGTCTACAATGAGCAGTTCTTC. Its translation is CASSLVPIVYNEQFF.

This clonotype turned up a few times. This chain links TRBV7-2 with TRBJ2-7, with D uncertain. The CDR3 runs 13 residues. The V gene lost 2 bases and the J gene lost 5 bases, with 10 bases spanning the gap. From germline, CDR1 is SGHTA and CDR2 FQGNSA. CDR3 sequence (DNA): TGTGCCAGCAGCTTAAATAGGGTCCACGAGCAGTACTTC. Translation: CASSLNRVHEQYF.

This clonotype showed up just a few times. The rearrangement joins TRBV4-2 to TRBJ2-5; weak D call: TRBD2 (6 bases). CDR3 length: 13 residues. The germline CDR1 and CDR2 sequences are LGHNA and YNFKEQ. V lost 4 bases, J lost 4 bases, and 10 bases lay in between. The CDR3 DNA reads TGTGCCAGCAGCCCCCTCGGGGGAGAGACCCAGTACTTC. Encoded protein: CASSPLGGETQYF.

This clonotype appeared a few times. The CDR3 region has the DNA TGTGCCAGCAGCTTAGGGACTCCAATTACTAACTATGGCTACACCTTC. It encodes CASSLGTPITNYGYTF. The V call is TRBV5-4, the J call TRBJ1-2; the D gene is possibly TRBD1 (5 bases). The CDR3 extends over 16 amino acids. From germline, CDR1 is SGHNT and CDR2 YYREEE (reference sequence). Trimming removed 2 bases at V and 0 bases at J, with 14 bases between.

The table lists this clonotype with a few counts. DNA of the CDR3: TGTGCCAGCAGCTTAACCGGCACTGAAGCTTTCTTT. It codes for CASSLTGTEAFF. The V and J genes are TRBV7-9 and TRBJ1-1; D gene unclear. Between the trimmed V and J ends, which lost 2 bases and 4 bases, there was a span of 5 bases. The germline V gene has CDR1 SEHNR and CDR2 FQNEAQ (reference sequence). This CDR3 contains 12 residues.

This clonotype was counted a few times. J is TRBJ1-5 and V is TRBV7-8; unclear D gene. This CDR3 region has 14 residues. Germline CDR1 is SGHVS and CDR2 is FQNEAQ. V gave up 8 bases and J gave up 4 bases, with 15 bases separating them. DNA for the CDR3: TGTGCCAGCTGCCAAGCGTCAGTTAATCAGCCCCAGCATTTT. Residues: CASCQASVNQPQHF.